The TCR beta chain described here comes from a study of regulatory and conventional T cells in RAG deficiency. V shed 6 bases and J 5 bases; nucleotides not matched to a gene: 8. The CDR3 runs to 14 residues. Germline V gene sequence: CDR1 WSHSY, CDR2 SAAADI. Sequencing was performed with immunoSEQ multiplex PCR; in TCRdb, only in-frame clones are kept and a portion is missing. The repertoire holds about 30,000 clones, around 96% seen once, with around 0.2% in the top ten. Blood CD4+ CD25-low CD127-high conventional T cells supplied the genomic DNA template. This sample also belongs to another study, concerning regulatory T cells. That paper adds: Amplification used 52 TRBV primers and 13 TRBJ primers.

This TCR was recovered from a human donor in good health. The V gene is TRBV10-2, the J gene TRBJ2-5, with TRBD2 matching over 8 bases. The sequenced material came from CD25- CD4+ T cells sorted from blood. CDR3 sequence (DNA): TGCGCCAGCAGCCCCGGGGGGGCCGGGGAGACCCAGTACTTC. It codes for CASSPGGAGETQYF.